This is a list of T cell receptor beta chains from one sample in a study of blood T cell repertoires in COVID-19. Produced via immunoSEQ multiplex PCR; TCRdb's table is partial and in-frame only. The table shows about 170,000 clones, with around 84% occurring only once. The sequencing sample was made of peripheral blood. Receptor source: a woman aged 70-85 years with COVID-19, enrolled during active disease. Each CDR3 is given with its conserved first and last residue. The order of the fields is J gene, V gene, clone size, D gene, CDR3 protein, CDR3 DNA. A D gene is named only where the DNA matches it firmly. The size field is filled for only some rows; it gives once, few, many or a size class.

TRBJ2-1	TRBV27	-	TRBD2	CASSYLAAGHLSYNEQFF	TGTGCCAGCAGTTATCTTGCAGCGGGGCACCTATCCTACAATGAGCAGTTCTTC
TRBJ2-1	TRBV4-1	-	-	CASSQDRVTTQFF	TGCGCCAGCAGCCAAGATCGGGTTACTACCCAGTTCTTC
TRBJ2-5	TRBV7-8	-	TRBD1	CASSVDRGQETQYF	TGTGCCAGCAGCGTAGACAGGGGCCAAGAGACCCAGTACTTC
TRBJ1-3	TRBV6-4	-	-	CASSEWRQKLGNTIYF	TGTGCCAGCAGTGAGTGGAGACAGAAGTTGGGAAACACCATATATTTT
TRBJ1-1	TRBV10-3	-	TRBD1	CAIVTGTGGAGTEAFF	TGTGCCATCGTGACGGGGACAGGGGGCGCCGGGACTGAAGCTTTCTTT
TRBJ1-2	TRBV27	few	TRBD1	CASSFAGTGGQANYGYTF	TGTGCCAGCAGTTTCGCCGGGACAGGGGGTCAAGCTAACTATGGCTACACCTTC
TRBJ2-7	TRBV27	-	TRBD1	CASSLGQGASNEQYF	TGTGCCAGCAGTTTAGGCCAGGGGGCCTCCAACGAGCAGTACTTC
TRBJ2-7	TRBV15	once	-	CATSREDQGISYEQYF	TGTGCCACCAGCAGAGAGGACCAGGGGATTTCCTACGAGCAGTACTTC
TRBJ2-1	TRBV7-8	-	TRBD2	CASSLDGGETEQFF	TGTGCCAGCAGCTTAGACGGGGGGGAAACTGAGCAGTTCTTC
TRBJ2-2	TRBV2	-	TRBD2	CASNGLGYTGELFF	TGTGCCAGCAACGGACTAGGGTATACCGGGGAGCTGTTTTTT
TRBJ2-2	TRBV11-1	-	TRBD2	CATGAGGYPNTGELFF	TGTGCCACGGGAGCGGGGGGGTATCCGAACACCGGGGAGCTGTTTTTT
TRBJ2-7	TRBV7-9	few	-	CASSPNNFEQYF	TGTGCCAGCAGCCCAAACAATTTCGAGCAGTACTTC
TRBJ2-4	TRBV23-1	-	TRBD2	CASSPRGGGVNIQYF	TGCGCCAGCAGTCCACGCGGGGGGGGTGTCAACATTCAGTACTTC
TRBJ1-3	TRBV11-3	-	-	CASSHYSKDSGNTIYF	TGTGCCAGCAGCCATTACAGTAAAGACTCTGGAAACACCATATATTTT
TRBJ1-6	TRBV18	-	TRBD1	CASSPNDPAGGGRIHF	TGTGCCAGCTCACCAAACGATCCGGCAGGGGGCGGTCGGATCCACTTT
TRBJ1-5	TRBV28	-	TRBD1	CASSFPGQGTSNQPQHF	TGTGCCAGCAGTTTTCCCGGACAGGGGACTTCAAATCAGCCCCAGCATTTT
TRBJ1-2	TRBV12-3/TRBV12-4	-	TRBD1	CASKRQGPRGYTF	TGTGCCAGTAAGCGACAGGGCCCAAGGGGCTACACCTTC
TRBJ2-3	TRBV27	-	TRBD2	CASSLGLAGETDTQYF	TGTGCCAGCAGCCTCGGACTAGCGGGAGAAACAGATACGCAGTATTTT
TRBJ2-3	TRBV21-1	-	-	CASRRDSSGLDTQYF	TGTGCCAGCAGACGGGACTCAAGCGGGTTGGATACGCAGTATTTT
TRBJ1-2	TRBV4-2	-	-	CASSQDPDLALYGYTF	TGTGCCAGCAGCCAAGATCCTGACCTAGCCCTATATGGCTACACCTTC
TRBJ2-2	TRBV3-1/TRBV3-2	-	-	CASSPPRTTGELFF	TGTGCCAGCAGCCCGCCCAGAACCACCGGGGAGCTGTTTTTT
TRBJ1-2	TRBV24-1	few	TRBD1	CATSARQGDGYTF	TGTGCCACCAGTGCCCGCCAGGGGGATGGCTACACCTTC
TRBJ1-2	TRBV5-4	many	-	CASSLALDGYTF	TGTGCCAGCAGCTTGGCCTTAGATGGCTACACCTTC
TRBJ1-1	TRBV15	-	-	CATSRERTGRNTEAFF	TGTGCCACCAGCAGGGAGAGAACAGGGAGGAACACTGAAGCTTTCTTT
TRBJ1-1	TRBV3-1/TRBV3-2	-	TRBD1	CASSLKTGASNTEAFF	TGTGCCAGCAGTCTAAAAACAGGGGCCAGCAACACTGAAGCTTTCTTT
TRBJ1-2	TRBV19	-	TRBD1	CASGTDYGYTF	TGTGCCAGTGGGACAGACTATGGCTACACCTTC
TRBJ1-3	TRBV29-1	-	TRBD1	CSVRTGGAGNTIYF	TGCAGCGTCAGGACAGGGGGAGCTGGAAACACCATATATTTT
TRBJ1-5	TRBV28	-	TRBD1	CASSSSGQGRFGNQPQHF	TGTGCCAGCAGTTCCTCGGGACAGGGGAGATTTGGCAATCAGCCCCAGCATTTT
TRBJ1-2	TRBV25-1	-	-	CASSESPLGGDGYTF	TGTGCCAGCAGTGAATCTCCATTGGGGGGGGATGGCTACACCTTC
TRBJ2-5	TRBV19	-	-	CASSIRSGKETQYF	TGTGCCAGTAGTATAAGATCAGGAAAAGAGACCCAGTACTTC
TRBJ2-4	TRBV19	-	TRBD1	CATAGTAQNIQYF	TGTGCCACCGCCGGGACAGCACAAAACATTCAGTACTTC
TRBJ1-2	TRBV28	-	TRBD1	CASGGQVEDTF	TGTGCCAGCGGAGGACAGGTCGAGGACACCTTC
TRBJ2-2	TRBV7-2	-	-	CASSFYLSVGGELFF	TGTGCCAGCAGCTTTTACCTTAGTGTCGGCGGGGAGCTGTTTTTT
TRBJ2-1	TRBV6-6	-	TRBD2	CASQPSGRTNEQFF	TGTGCCAGCCAACCTAGCGGGAGGACCAATGAGCAGTTCTTC
TRBJ2-3	TRBV2	-	TRBD2	CASSGAGRQGLAGVTQYF	TGTGCCAGCAGTGGGGCCGGAAGACAAGGTCTAGCGGGGGTTACGCAGTATTTT
TRBJ2-7	TRBV24-1	-	TRBD1	CATSDVDRGTYEQYF	TGTGCCACCAGTGATGTGGACAGGGGGACCTACGAGCAGTACTTC
TRBJ1-1	TRBV15	-	-	CATSRDRGNTEAFF	TGTGCCACCAGCAGAGATCGAGGGAACACTGAAGCTTTCTTT
TRBJ1-2	TRBV29-1	-	-	CSVVGDYGYTF	TGCAGCGTTGTCGGGGACTATGGCTACACCTTC
TRBJ1-2	TRBV5-1	-	TRBD1	CASSLGTGYYGYTF	TGCGCCAGCAGCTTGGGGACAGGGTACTATGGCTACACCTTC
TRBJ1-2	TRBV5-4	few	-	CASSLVGQDYGYTF	TGTGCCAGCAGCTTGGTGGGGCAGGACTATGGCTACACCTTC
TRBJ1-5	TRBV3-1/TRBV3-2	-	-	CASSHRGGRQPQHF	TGTGCCAGCAGCCACCGAGGCGGGAGGCAGCCCCAGCATTTT
TRBJ1-1	TRBV4-1	-	-	CASTPLGVGDTEAFF	TGCGCCAGCACCCCGCTCGGGGTCGGAGACACTGAAGCTTTCTTT